The present entry profiles one T cell receptor beta chain with its context. The table lists this clonotype with a few counts. Its antigen has not been determined. No much larger clone is present one base from it, and per-base qualities are unavailable. This entry belongs to a study of CD8 T cells in Susac syndrome (dated by TCRdb to between 2018 and 2020). Some background on the complete study: The study used repertoire sequencing to test whether antigen drove CD8+ T cell activation and differentiation in Susac syndrome.

Study-level results and caveats: The TCR sequencing and HLA analysis was acknowledged to have included a relatively small number of individuals.

Peripheral blood CD8+ and CD4+ T cells from healthy donors, Susac syndrome patients and multiple sclerosis patients were profiled using high-throughput TCR beta sequencing. Healthy donors were included as age- and sex-matched controls. Bulk CD8+ and CD4+ T cells were purified by magnetic negative isolation, while CD8+ TEMRA cells were enriched using FACS. Blood was collected in EDTA tubes and processed within 24 hours, with PBMCs isolated through density gradient centrifugation. PBMCs intended for TCR sequencing were cryopreserved in liquid nitrogen and thawed later in a water bath at 37 degrees C. Purity of sorted or isolated CD4+, CD8+ and CD8+ TEMRA cells was at least 90%. The CDR1 and CDR2 encoded by the germline V gene are MNHEY and SVGEGT. V is cut back by 6 bases and J by 3 bases, with 5 bases in the junction unmatched. Including the terminal cysteine and phenylalanine, the CDR3 comprises 15 residues. Only the CDR3 part of the read is kept: 45 bases, read in frame from the first base.

RNA was extracted using the RNeasy kit, and about 0.45 to 1 microgram was reverse transcribed with random hexamers. The immunoSEQ multiplex PCR assay, covering 54 Vbeta and 13 Jbeta segments, was used to amplify TCR beta CDR3 regions. To correct PCR amplification bias, a synthetic template baseline was used for both primer optimization and computational correction. The original methods were these. Reads were assigned to V, D and J genes according to IMGT and analyzed in immunoSEQ Analyzer, with only productive sequences retained. Clonality was calculated as one minus the Shannon entropy normalized by log2 of the number of productive unique sequences. For each patient and control, public and private clones were evaluated among the 100 most prevalent clones. A clone was defined as Susac-specific if it was absent from the healthy and MS cohorts, from about a thousand published viral clones and from other ImmuneACCESS disease sequences. TCRdb handled the public reads itself, with Q25 trimming in fastp and clone calling in MiXCR, and kept productive beta chains. Every entry covers one CDR3 protein and lists the most common genes and DNA from its rows. The V and J calls were determined by TCRdb, not by the authors. The sample table lists about 110,000 distinct CDR3 sequences, approximately 96% of them with a count of one. The top ten constitute roughly 0.099% of the sample.

This sequence uses TRBV6-2 or TRBV6-3 and TRBJ2-1; 10 bases in between match TRBD2. The clonotype originates from a human donor in good health. Sequencing was done on a sample of CD4+ T cells from PBMCs. The CDR3 region has the sequence CASRSWTSGYNEQFF. The DNA sequence is TGTGCCAGCAGAAGCTGGACTAGCGGCTACAATGAGCAGTTCTTC.